This T cell receptor (beta chain) emerged from a study of T cell changes during pregnancy in multiple sclerosis. Deletions cut 5 bases from V and 8 bases from J, with 15 bases between. The CDR3 is made up of 14 amino acids. Germline V lookup: CDR1 LNHNV, CDR2 YYDKDF (reference sequence). TCRdb's table, derived via immunoSEQ multiplex PCR, lists solely in-frame clones and lacks some. The sample gives 30,000 to 45,000 clones, around 92% of which show up once; roughly 0.46% is in the top ten. The chain links TRBV15 to TRBJ1-4; the D is unclear. This material consisted of CD4+ T cells from peripheral blood mononuclear cells, taken after pregnancy. This receptor was obtained from a female donor with multiple sclerosis, enrolled in a pregnancy study. CDR3 coding DNA: TGTGCCACCAGCTCCGCAGGTTTACCCGAAAAACTGTTTTTT. Residues: CATSSAGLPEKLFF. The full variable domain, rest sourced from reference TRBV15 and TRBJ1-4, is DAMVIQNPRYQVTQFGKPVTLSCSQTLNHNVMYWYQQKSSQAPKLLFHYYDKDFNNEADTPDNFQSRRPNTSFCFLDIRSPGLGDTAMYLCATSSAGLPEKLFFGSGTQLSVL.